The present entry profiles one T cell receptor beta chain with its context. The specificity of this receptor is unknown. It has no much larger one-base neighbor in the sample; base qualities were not kept. This specimen comes from a study of T cell changes during pregnancy in multiple sclerosis (dated by TCRdb to between 2018 and 2021). The study in broad terms: The study looked at changes in the T cell repertoire across pregnancy in women with multiple sclerosis.

Libraries were constructed by the immunoSEQ multiplex PCR assay. In TCRdb, the immuneACCESS table is reduced to in-frame sequences with V and J assigned. These tables do not hold every clone; where another copy was compared, an unresolved V gene accounts for under half, and the others remain unexplained. For this sample there are around 71,000 clones; roughly 92% appear just once. The ten biggest clones cover more than 0.9% of the sample. The source is a female donor with multiple sclerosis, enrolled in a pregnancy study. Material: peripheral blood, obtained in the third trimester of pregnancy.

The CDR3 in this case is CASRHSGRASYNEQFF. In nucleotides, the sequence is TGTGCAAGTCGTCATAGCGGGAGGGCCTCCTACAATGAGCAGTTCTTC. This sequence uses TRBV12-2 and TRBJ2-1; whether TRBD2, the table's D call, matches the DNA was not checked. TRBV12-2 represents a pseudogene. The CDR3, from cysteine to phenylalanine, totals 16 residues. Only CDR3 DNA is held: 48 bases, read in frame from base 1.